These T cell receptor beta chains were read from a single sample in a study of shared clonotypes between healthy human individuals. Profiled with immunoSEQ multiplex PCR; TCRdb holds only in-frame clones, not every one. This sample has some 95,000 clones; over 60% occur once, and the top ten carry roughly 52%. The sample was memory CD8+ T cells sorted from blood. The receptor source for this set is a man younger than 40 in good health. Both conserved end residues are part of each CDR3. The order of the fields is V gene, clone size, CDR3 length, D gene, J gene, CDR3 DNA, CDR3 protein. The D gene is left open where the match is weak. The size entry is marked missing in some rows and otherwise reads once, few, many or a size class.

TRBV29-1	.	17	.	TRBJ2-6	TGCAGCGTTGAAGATCAAGGAACCCTCTCTGGGGCCAACGTCCTGACTTTC	CSVEDQGTLSGANVLTF
TRBV9	few	13	.	TRBJ1-1	TGTGCCAGCAGCGCCGGATGGAACACTGAAGCTTTCTTT	CASSAGWNTEAFF
TRBV6-6	.	15	TRBD1	TRBJ1-3	TGTGCCAGCACTCAGAGGGACAGCTCTGGAAACACCATATATTTT	CASTQRDSSGNTIYF
TRBV7-9	.	16	TRBD2	TRBJ2-1	TGTGCCAGCAGCTTAGTAGGTAGCGGGAGTGGGGGTGAGCAGTTCTTC	CASSLVGSGSGGEQFF
TRBV15	.	15	.	TRBJ1-4	TGTGCCACCAGCAGAGATGGGCGGGGTAATGAAAAACTGTTTTTT	CATSRDGRGNEKLFF
TRBV5-5	few	16	TRBD2	TRBJ2-3	TGTGCCAGCAGCCTCTATCTAGCGGAAAGCACAGATACGCAGTATTTT	CASSLYLAESTDTQYF
TRBV7-9	.	13	.	TRBJ2-2	TGTGCCAGCAGCTTTACCGGCGACGGGGAGCTGTTTTTT	CASSFTGDGELFF
TRBV11-2	.	14	TRBD2	TRBJ2-4	TGTGCCAGCAGCTCCCTAGCGGGACTAAACATTCAGTACTTC	CASSSLAGLNIQYF
TRBV19	few	15	.	TRBJ2-3	TGTGCCAGTAGTATCGTCGGTACTAGCACAGATACGCAGTATTTT	CASSIVGTSTDTQYF
TRBV6-6	many	14	.	TRBJ1-5	TGTGCCAGCAGTTACGGGATTAGCAATCAGCCCCAGCATTTT	CASSYGISNQPQHF
TRBV25-1	many	15	TRBD1	TRBJ2-2	TGTGCCAGCAGCTCCGGGACAGGGAGGACCGGGGAGCTGTTTTTT	CASSSGTGRTGELFF
TRBV30	.	12	.	TRBJ1-2	TGTGCCTGGAGTGTTGGGACGGTGGGCTACACCTTC	CAWSVGTVGYTF
TRBV25-1	few	12	.	TRBJ2-2	TGTGCCAGCAGTGAATTGGCCGGGGAGCTGTTTTTT	CASSELAGELFF
TRBV19	few	11	TRBD1	TRBJ1-1	TGTGCCAGTAGAAGGACAGGGAGGGCTTTCTTT	CASRRTGRAFF
TRBV7-3	few	14	.	TRBJ2-5	TGTGCCAGCAGCTTACTGACAAGCACGGAGACCCAGTACTTC	CASSLLTSTETQYF
TRBV29-1	few	13	.	TRBJ1-2	TGCAGCGTTGAACCGGGGGAAAGGGGAGGCTACACCTTC	CSVEPGERGGYTF
TRBV6-4	many	14	TRBD1	TRBJ2-2	TGTGCCAGCAGTGGGACAGGGGACACCGGGGAGCTGTTTTTT	CASSGTGDTGELFF
TRBV7-2	.	12	.	TRBJ2-7	TGTGCCAGCAGCTTGGAGGCTTACGAGCAGTACTTC	CASSLEAYEQYF
TRBV27	.	11	.	TRBJ2-1	TGTGCCAGCTGGATGGGGAATGAGCAGTTCTTC	CASWMGNEQFF
TRBV30	.	15	TRBD2	TRBJ2-3	TGTGCCTGGGGAGCGGGGGAGGCCCACACAGATACGCAGTATTTT	CAWGAGEAHTDTQYF
TRBV7-9	once	14	.	TRBJ1-2	TGTGCCAGCAGCTTAATGGACTCTAACTATGGCTACACCTTC	CASSLMDSNYGYTF
TRBV29-1	.	14	TRBD1	TRBJ2-3	TGCAGCGTTGACGCAGGGGGCGAACGGGATACGCAGTATTTT	CSVDAGGERDTQYF
TRBV5-6	.	16	TRBD2	TRBJ2-2	TGTGCCAGCAGCCCACAGGCGGGGGGCATCACCGGGGAGCTGTTTTTT	CASSPQAGGITGELFF
TRBV27	.	15	TRBD2	TRBJ2-1	TGTGCCAGCAGTTTCGGGAGCGGGAGCTTCAATGAGCAGTTCTTC	CASSFGSGSFNEQFF
TRBV5-6	.	14	TRBD2	TRBJ2-7	TGTGCCAGCAGCGTGGCGGGGGGCGCCTACGAGCAGTACTTC	CASSVAGGAYEQYF
TRBV29-1	.	16	TRBD2	TRBJ2-1	TGCAGCGTTTACTGGACTAGCGGGAGCTCCTACAATGAGCAGTTCTTC	CSVYWTSGSSYNEQFF
TRBV7-7	.	16	TRBD2	TRBJ2-5	TGTGCCAGCAGCAAATTACCGGGACTAGCGGGAGAGACCCAGTACTTC	CASSKLPGLAGETQYF
TRBV28	.	16	TRBD1	TRBJ2-5	TGTGCCAGCAGTCAGACGATCGGGACAGGGGGTGAGACCCAGTACTTC	CASSQTIGTGGETQYF
TRBV30	.	13	TRBD2	TRBJ2-3	TGTGCCTGGACCCTAGCGGGTCCAGGGACGCAGTATTTT	CAWTLAGPGTQYF
TRBV4-1	.	16	.	TRBJ1-5	TGCGCCAGCAGCCGAGGAGGGGACACAATCAATCAGCCCCAGCATTTT	CASSRGGDTINQPQHF
TRBV5-1	few	16	.	TRBJ1-6	TGCGCCAGCAGCTTGATGGCCCCCCTGATGGATTCACCCCTCCACTTT	CASSLMAPLMDSPLHF
TRBV2	once	13	.	TRBJ1-1	TGTGCCAGCAGTGTCTTGGGCAACACTGAAGCTTTCTTT	CASSVLGNTEAFF
TRBV6-4	many	15	.	TRBJ2-3	TGTGCCAGCAGTGACTCGAACAGGCCTACAGATACGCAGTATTTT	CASSDSNRPTDTQYF
TRBV5-4	.	14	.	TRBJ2-5	TGTGCCAGCAGCTTAGTGGGGGCGGGGGAGACCCAGTACTTC	CASSLVGAGETQYF
TRBV25-1	.	16	TRBD2	TRBJ2-1	TGTGCCAGCTCAAGGACTAGCGGGAGGGGGGACAATGAGCAGTTCTTC	CASSRTSGRGDNEQFF
TRBV5-5	.	13	TRBD1	TRBJ2-7	TGTGCCAGCAGCCCGGAGACAGGGCACGAGCAGTACTTC	CASSPETGHEQYF
TRBV7-2	.	14	.	TRBJ2-5	TGTGCCAGCAGCGGGGGAAGGCAGCGAGAGACCCAGTACTTC	CASSGGRQRETQYF
TRBV21-1	.	15	.	TRBJ2-5	TGTGCCAGCAGCACCTACCCTAGTTCTGAAGAGACCCAGTACTTC	CASSTYPSSEETQYF
TRBV4-1	.	15	TRBD2	TRBJ2-7	TGCGCCAGCAGCCAAGACCCTAGCGGGACCTACGAGCAGTACTTC	CASSQDPSGTYEQYF
TRBV4-1	.	15	TRBD1	TRBJ2-4	TGCGCCAGCAGCCAGCTAGGGACAGCCCGGAACATTCAGTACTTC	CASSQLGTARNIQYF
TRBV5-5	few	18	.	TRBJ2-7	TGTGCCAGCAGCCCAAATCGGACACACGCAGTCAACCCCTACGAGCAGTACTTC	CASSPNRTHAVNPYEQYF
TRBV27	.	16	TRBD2	TRBJ2-1	TGTGCCAGCAGTTCAAGGACTAGCGGAGCAAGCAATGAGCAGTTCTTC	CASSSRTSGASNEQFF
TRBV6-1	.	16	TRBD1	TRBJ1-4	TGTGCCAGCAGTGCAACACTGGGACAGGGAGGCGAAAAACTGTTTTTT	CASSATLGQGGEKLFF
TRBV7-9	.	15	.	TRBJ2-2	TGTGCCAGCAGCTTAGCTGATGTGGGTGACGGGGAGCTGTTTTTT	CASSLADVGDGELFF
TRBV7-3	.	19	TRBD2	TRBJ2-1	TGTGCCAGCAGCTTTCCCGGGACTAGCGGGAGGAGCTCCTACAATGAGCAGTTCTTC	CASSFPGTSGRSSYNEQFF
TRBV7-9	.	18	TRBD2	TRBJ2-1	TGTGCCAGCAGCTTAGGTAGCGGGAGACCCATAGAGCGCAATGAGCAGTTCTTC	CASSLGSGRPIERNEQFF
TRBV5-6	.	16	TRBD2	TRBJ2-1	TGTGCCAGCAGCTTGTTTGGGACTAGCTCCTACAATGAGCAGTTCTTC	CASSLFGTSSYNEQFF
TRBV11-2	few	14	.	TRBJ2-7	TGTGCCAGCAGCTCGGTAAGGGGGGTGAGCGAGCAGTACTTC	CASSSVRGVSEQYF
TRBV29-1	.	14	.	TRBJ2-2	TGCAGCGTTGGTCGGGATCCTTACACCGGGGAGCTGTTTTTT	CSVGRDPYTGELFF
TRBV14	.	15	.	TRBJ2-7	TGTGCCAGCAGCCAAGAGTGGGGGGTGAGTTCTCAGCAGTACTTC	CASSQEWGVSSQQYF